This T cell receptor beta chain was captured by sequencing in a study of T cells in Graves' hyperthyroidism and ophthalmopathy. Study findings and constraints: Most thyroid clonotypes expanded above 0.001 were also detected in blood.

It was uncontrolled infection, other autoimmune disease, pregnancy or lactation that excluded patients. The germline V and J ends were trimmed by 7 bases and 3 bases, with 18 bases remaining between them. Germline lookup yields CDR1 SEHNR and CDR2 FQNEAQ (reference sequence). This CDR3 spans 15 amino acids. In this sample, this clonotype turned up many times. The antigen is unknown. There were TCR beta CDR3 regions amplified from RNA transcripts. HTBI primers were the set used in a first-round RT-PCR of the TCR CDR3. TCRdb called the multiplex PCR reads again in MiXCR, with one record for every CDR3 protein. Of about 740,000 distinct CDR3 sequences in the sample, around 15% were seen once.

The chain couples TRBV7-9 to TRBJ2-5; D is unclear. Sequencing used blood. The source of this sequence is a woman aged 18 to 35 with Graves' hyperthyroidism. For the CDR3, the DNA is TGTGCCAGCACGGATGGGGATTTCCCAGAAGAGACCCAGTACTTC. Encoded protein: CASTDGDFPEETQYF. The variable domain in full, with the rest retrieved from reference TRBV7-9 and TRBJ2-5, is DTGVSQNPRHKITKRGQNVTFRCDPISEHNRLYWYRQTLGQGPEFLTYFQNEAQLEKSRLLSDRFSAERPKGSFSTLEIQRTEQGDSAMYLCASTDGDFPEETQYFGPGTRLLVL.